This T cell receptor (beta chain) is drawn from a study of blood T cell repertoires in COVID-19 (dated by TCRdb to 2018 to 2020). In the study overall: The collaborator samples originated in the United States, Italy and Spain and spanned the acute and convalescent phases of COVID-19. A de-identified subject ID, COVID-19 status, age in years and sex were almost always included in the sample metadata. The repertoires were released in a freely available public database intended as a resource for research on the immune response to SARS-CoV-2. The material from the prospective study consisted of cDNA or gDNA derived from T cells, B-cell-depleted T cells, or PBMCs. Subjects who had been exposed to COVID-19, were actively infected with it, or had recovered from it provided the deeply sampled blood TCRbeta repertoires that made up the dataset. The samples were drawn from the first 160 participants of the ongoing ImmuneRACE study and from over 950 subjects provided by 6 global collaborators. HLA class I and class II types, where available, came from metadata supplied by the sample provider rather than from assay-based typing. The investigation overall reported the following: How much clinical and demographic metadata was included differed by source and by participant, and the metadata was provided uncurated.

The immunoSEQ Assay, a bias-controlled multiplex PCR, was used to amplify TCRbeta CDR3 regions from genomic DNA. Regarding the original processing steps: The number of nucleated cells in each sample was estimated from the amplification of reference gene primers within the assay. To quantify the absolute abundance of each unique TCRbeta CDR3 rearrangement, sequence reads were collapsed and filtered. For each sample, productive Simpson clonality was calculated as the square root of Simpson's diversity index over productive rearrangements. This is the immuneACCESS table as TCRdb keeps it, with only in-frame sequences that have V and J called. A part of the clones is gone; compared with another copy, unresolved V genes explain less than half, and the rest is unexplained. The DNA was the basis for D and trimming; V, J and clone size are from that table. Here the sample has about 44,000 clones; roughly 80% occur a single time. The ten top clones hold 40% to 55% of the sample.

V sheds 6 bases and J sheds 2 bases, leaving 16 bases between their ends. The cysteine opens and the phenylalanine closes a CDR3 of 15 amino acids. Just the 45-base CDR3 DNA is kept, in frame starting at base 1. Sequences MDHEN (CDR1) and SYDVKM (CDR2) are obtained from the germline V gene. On this clone: Its recognized antigen is unknown. No clone much larger than this one lies a single base away; base qualities are absent.

The collaborating institutions used their own protocols to collect whole blood in K2EDTA tubes. Collaborator samples were shipped for TCRbeta analysis as frozen whole blood, isolated PBMCs, or DNA extracted from either sample type. The receptor was isolated from a human donor in a cohort sampled during active COVID-19. Specimen: peripheral blood. The rearrangement joined TRBV28 to TRBJ1-2; the best D guess is TRBD1, with 6 bases matching. The nucleotides are TGTGCCAGCAGACCTGGGGGCGCTGTGAACTATGGCTACACCTTC. Translated, this is CASRPGGAVNYGYTF.